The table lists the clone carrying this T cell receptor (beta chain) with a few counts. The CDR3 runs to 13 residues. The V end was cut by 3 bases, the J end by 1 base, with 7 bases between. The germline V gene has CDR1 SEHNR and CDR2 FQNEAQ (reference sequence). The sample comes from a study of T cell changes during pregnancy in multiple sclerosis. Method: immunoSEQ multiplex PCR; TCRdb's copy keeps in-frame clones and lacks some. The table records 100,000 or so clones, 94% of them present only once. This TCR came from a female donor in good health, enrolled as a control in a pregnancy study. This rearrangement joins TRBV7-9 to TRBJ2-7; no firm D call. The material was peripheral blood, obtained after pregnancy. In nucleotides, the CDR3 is TGTGCCAGCAGCTTCCTTCTGTCCTACGAGCAGTACTTC. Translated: CASSFLLSYEQYF.